One and the same sample provided the 9 T cell receptor beta chains below, sequenced in a study of human T cells and chemical hapten exposure. TCRdb reprocessed the RACE reads via MiXCR and lists one record per CDR3 protein. The sample holds about 360,000 distinct CDR3 sequences, 4.8% seen once. The time point denotes: patch test 1, 2 weeks after DPC sensitization. Treatment: therapeutic diphenylcyclopropenone sensitization with weekly scalp DPC. Specimen: whole blood, collected in connection with sensitization to the hapten diphenylcyclopropenone (DPC). Receptors originate from a woman between 50 and 59 years old with alopecia areata. Some clones in this sample may be carry-over from other donors' samples.

A few counts support this clonotype. The chain has TRBV12-3 or TRBV12-4 and TRBJ2-1; D gene unclear. This CDR3 spans 14 amino acids. Trimming stripped 6 bases from V and 1 base from J, with 10 bases between. DNA for the CDR3: TGTGCCAGCAGCCACTACGGGTCCTACAATGAGCAGTTCTTC. Residues: CASSHYGSYNEQFF.

This clonotype appeared many times. This chain connects TRBV6-5 to TRBJ2-1; D unclear. Germline loops: CDR1 MNHEY, CDR2 SVGAGI. Trimming removed 2 bases from V and 2 bases from J, with 4 bases in between. The CDR3 has 13 amino acids. The CDR3 coding sequence is TGTGCCAGCAGTTACCGCCCCTACAATGAGCAGTTCTTC. This translates into CASSYRPYNEQFF.

The chain has TRBV20-1 and TRBJ2-3, with 8 bases fitting TRBD1. CDR1 is DFQATT and CDR2 is SNEGSKA in the germline V gene (reference sequence). J was trimmed by 1 base and V by 5 bases; bases with no gene match: 5. The CDR3 sequence is 14 residues long. This chain's CDR3 is CSAFPGQGTDTQYF. CDR3 coding DNA: TGCAGTGCTTTTCCGGGACAGGGCACAGATACGCAGTATTTT.

The sample holds many counts of this clonotype. The genes are TRBV20-1 and TRBJ1-2; possible D gene TRBD1, 5 bases. Germline V CDR1 and CDR2: DFQATT, SNEGSKA (reference sequence). V lost 0 bases and J lost 8, with 10 bases in between. The CDR3 covers 12 residues. In nucleotides, the CDR3 is TGCAGTGCTAGAGATCCGGACAAGGGCTACACCTTC. Translation: CSARDPDKGYTF.

This clonotype was recorded at least ten times. This chain connects TRBV12-5 to TRBJ1-5, with D uncertain. The CDR3 is made up of 16 amino acids. Looked up from germline, CDR1 is LGHNT and CDR2 is FRNRAP. The V gene lost 0 bases and the J gene lost 8 bases, with 17 bases spanning the gap. CDR3 sequence reads: CASGLVLKGPLEPQHF. DNA of the CDR3: TGTGCTAGTGGTTTGGTACTAAAGGGCCCACTCGAGCCCCAGCATTTT.

The V gene is TRBV28, the J gene TRBJ2-6; D not certain. With 3 bases removed from V and 2 bases from J, the gap between germline ends came to 8 bases. Germline CDR1 is MDHEN and CDR2 is SYDVKM. This CDR3 has 15 residues. The CDR3 DNA sequence: TGTGCCAGCAGTTTTTGGCAGGCTGGGGCCAACGTCCTGACTTTC. Protein product: CASSFWQAGANVLTF.

This clonotype turned up a few times. CDR3 amino acids: CASSAHLTEAVNIQYF. As DNA, the CDR3 is TGTGCCAGCAGCGCCCACCTGACAGAGGCCGTTAACATTCAGTACTTC. The genes are TRBV9 and TRBJ2-4; the D gene is possibly TRBD1 (5 bases). Germline CDR1 is SGDLS and CDR2 is YYNGEE. V lost 3 bases, J lost 7 bases, and 20 bases lay in between. The CDR3 loop spans 16 amino acids.

This clonotype has a count of ten or more. CDR3 residues: CASSPDWSLWRSYGYTF. The DNA for the CDR3 is TGTGCCAGCAGTCCCGACTGGTCCTTATGGAGGTCCTATGGCTACACCTTC. This chain uses TRBV27 with TRBJ1-2; no clear D gene. The CDR3 covers 17 residues. Trimming cost V 5 bases and J 4 bases, with 23 bases left between them. Germline CDR1 reads MNHEY; CDR2 reads SMNVEV (reference sequence).

This clonotype was seen only once. Since a much larger clone is just one base distant, this may be a read error. This chain uses TRBV12-3 or TRBV12-4 with TRBJ1-3; TRBD1 matches 7 bases. CDR3 length equals 14 residues. CDR3 sequence reads: CANSLVTGLNTIYF. Written as DNA, the CDR3 is TGTGCCAACAGTTTGGTGACAGGGCTGAACACCATATATTTT.